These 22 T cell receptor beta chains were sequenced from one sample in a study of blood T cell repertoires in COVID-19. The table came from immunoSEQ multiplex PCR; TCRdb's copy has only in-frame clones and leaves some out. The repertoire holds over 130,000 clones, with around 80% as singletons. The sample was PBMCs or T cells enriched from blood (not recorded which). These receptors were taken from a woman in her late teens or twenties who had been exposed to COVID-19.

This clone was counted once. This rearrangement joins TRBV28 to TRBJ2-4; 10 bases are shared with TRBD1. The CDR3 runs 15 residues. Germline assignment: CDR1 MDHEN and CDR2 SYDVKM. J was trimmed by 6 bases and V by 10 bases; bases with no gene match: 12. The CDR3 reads CATKGTGVLPNIQYF. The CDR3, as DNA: TGTGCCACCAAGGGGACAGGGGTTCTCCCAAACATTCAGTACTTC.

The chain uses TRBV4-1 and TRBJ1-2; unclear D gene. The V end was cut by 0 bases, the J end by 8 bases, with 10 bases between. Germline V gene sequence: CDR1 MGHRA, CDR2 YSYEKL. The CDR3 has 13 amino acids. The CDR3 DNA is TGCGCCAGCAGCCAAGATTCGTCGGGAGGCTACACCTTC. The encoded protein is CASSQDSSGGYTF.

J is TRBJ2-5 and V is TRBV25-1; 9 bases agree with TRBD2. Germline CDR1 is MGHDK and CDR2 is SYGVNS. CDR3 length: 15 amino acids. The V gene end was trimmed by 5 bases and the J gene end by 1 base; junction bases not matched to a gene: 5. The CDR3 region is CASSLTSGRQETQYF. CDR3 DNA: TGTGCCAGCAGTCTTACTAGCGGGCGCCAAGAGACCCAGTACTTC.

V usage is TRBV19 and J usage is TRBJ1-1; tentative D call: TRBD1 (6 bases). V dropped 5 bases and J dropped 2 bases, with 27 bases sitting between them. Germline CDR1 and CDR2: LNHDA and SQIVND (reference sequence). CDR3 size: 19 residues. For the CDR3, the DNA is TGTGCCAGTAGTCCCGACGGGGGGGGCCCCCCACGCCTTAACACTGAAGCTTTCTTT. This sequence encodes CASSPDGGGPPRLNTEAFF. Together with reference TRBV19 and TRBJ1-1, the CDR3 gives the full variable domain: DGGITQSPKYLFRKEGQNVTLSCEQNLNHDAMYWYRQDPGQGLRLIYYSQIVNDFQKGDIAEGYSVSREKKESFPLTVTSAQKNPTAFYLCASSPDGGGPPRLNTEAFFGQGTRLTVV.

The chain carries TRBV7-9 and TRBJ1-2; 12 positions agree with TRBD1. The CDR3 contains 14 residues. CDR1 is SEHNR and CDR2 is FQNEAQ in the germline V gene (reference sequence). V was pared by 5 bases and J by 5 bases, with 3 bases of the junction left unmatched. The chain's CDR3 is CASSRDRGPYGYTF. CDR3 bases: TGTGCCAGCAGCAGGGACAGGGGGCCATATGGCTACACCTTC.

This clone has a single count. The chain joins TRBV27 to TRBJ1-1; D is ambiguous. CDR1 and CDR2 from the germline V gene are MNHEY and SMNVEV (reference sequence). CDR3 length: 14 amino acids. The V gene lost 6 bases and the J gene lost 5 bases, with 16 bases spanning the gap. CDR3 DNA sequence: TGTGCCAGCAGACTGGCTCATACGGGGACTGAAGCTTTCTTT. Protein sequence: CASRLAHTGTEAFF.

DNA of the CDR3: TGTGCCAGTACCCAAACCCGGCCAGGGGGGACCTATAGCAATCAGCCCCAGCATTTT. Residues: CASTQTRPGGTYSNQPQHF. This sequence joins TRBV19 and TRBJ1-5; 7 nucleotides align to TRBD1. The J segment lost 0 bases and the V segment lost 7 bases, leaving 18 bases of the junction unmatched. There are 19 residues in the CDR3. From germline, CDR1 is LNHDA and CDR2 SQIVND (reference sequence).

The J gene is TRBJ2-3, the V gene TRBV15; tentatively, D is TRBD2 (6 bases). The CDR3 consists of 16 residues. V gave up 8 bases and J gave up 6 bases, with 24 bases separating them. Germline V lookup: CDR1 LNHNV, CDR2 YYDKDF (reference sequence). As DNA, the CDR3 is TGTGCCACCGGGGGGATAAACCGGGGTTCTACGGATACGCAGTATTTT. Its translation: CATGGINRGSTDTQYF.

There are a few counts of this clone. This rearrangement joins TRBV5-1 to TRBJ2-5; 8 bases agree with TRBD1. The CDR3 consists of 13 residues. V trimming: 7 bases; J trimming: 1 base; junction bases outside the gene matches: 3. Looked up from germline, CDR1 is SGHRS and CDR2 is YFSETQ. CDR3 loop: CASRGTGQETQYF. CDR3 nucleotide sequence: TGCGCCAGCCGTGGGACAGGCCAAGAGACCCAGTACTTC.

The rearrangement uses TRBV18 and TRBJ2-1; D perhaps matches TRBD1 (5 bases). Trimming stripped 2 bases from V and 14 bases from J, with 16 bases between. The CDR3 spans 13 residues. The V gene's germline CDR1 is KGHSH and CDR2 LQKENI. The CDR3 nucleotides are TGTGCCAGCTCACCAACCCAGAATAGGGGAAAGTTCTTC. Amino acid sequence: CASSPTQNRGKFF.

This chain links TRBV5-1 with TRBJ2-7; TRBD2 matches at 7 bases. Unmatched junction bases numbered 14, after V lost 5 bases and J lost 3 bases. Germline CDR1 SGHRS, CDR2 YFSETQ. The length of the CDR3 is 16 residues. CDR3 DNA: TGCGCCAGCAGAGAGCCCTTGGGCGGGAGTTTCTACGAGCAGTACTTC. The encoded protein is CASREPLGGSFYEQYF.

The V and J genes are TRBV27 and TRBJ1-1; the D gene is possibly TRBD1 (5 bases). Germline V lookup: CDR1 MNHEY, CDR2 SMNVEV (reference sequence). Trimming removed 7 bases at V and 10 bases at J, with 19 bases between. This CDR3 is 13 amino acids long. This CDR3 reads CASTTGDFTAAFF. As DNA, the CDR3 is TGTGCCAGCACCACTGGGGACTTCACGGCAGCTTTCTTT.

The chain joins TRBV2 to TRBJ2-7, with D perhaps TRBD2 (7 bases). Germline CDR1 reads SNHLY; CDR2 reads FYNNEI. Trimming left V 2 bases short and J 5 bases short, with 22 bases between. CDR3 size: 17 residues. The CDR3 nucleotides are TGTGCCAGCAGTGAATTTTTATGGGGAGGGGGTAGGAACGAGCAGTACTTC. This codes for CASSEFLWGGGRNEQYF.

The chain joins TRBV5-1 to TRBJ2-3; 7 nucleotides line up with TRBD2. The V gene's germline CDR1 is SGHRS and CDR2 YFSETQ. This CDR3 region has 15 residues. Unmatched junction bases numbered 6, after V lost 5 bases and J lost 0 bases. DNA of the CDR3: TGCGCCAGCAGTCGGTGGGGACTAAGCACAGATACGCAGTATTTT. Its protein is CASSRWGLSTDTQYF.

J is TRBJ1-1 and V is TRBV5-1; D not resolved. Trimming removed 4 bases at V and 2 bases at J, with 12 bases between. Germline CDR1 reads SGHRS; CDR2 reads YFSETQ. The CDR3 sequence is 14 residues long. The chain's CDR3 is CASSSMGRNTEAFF. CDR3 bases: TGCGCCAGCAGCAGCATGGGGAGAAACACTGAAGCTTTCTTT.

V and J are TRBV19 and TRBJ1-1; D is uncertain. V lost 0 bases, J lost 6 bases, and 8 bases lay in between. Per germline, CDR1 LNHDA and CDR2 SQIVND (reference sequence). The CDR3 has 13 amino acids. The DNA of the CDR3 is TGTGCCAGTAGTATAGACCGAGGGCCTGAAGCTTTCTTT. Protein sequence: CASSIDRGPEAFF.

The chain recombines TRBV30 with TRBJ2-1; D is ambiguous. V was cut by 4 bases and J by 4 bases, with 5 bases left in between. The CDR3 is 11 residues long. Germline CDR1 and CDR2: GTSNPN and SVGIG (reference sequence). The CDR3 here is CAWKQYNEQFF. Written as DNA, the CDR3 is TGTGCCTGGAAACAGTACAATGAGCAGTTCTTC. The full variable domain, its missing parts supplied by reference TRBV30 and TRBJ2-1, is SQTIHQWPATLVQPVGSPLSLECTVEGTSNPNLYWYRQAAGRGLQLLFYSVGIGQISSEVPQNLSASRPQDRQFILSSKKLLLSDSGFYLCAWKQYNEQFFGPGTRLTVL.

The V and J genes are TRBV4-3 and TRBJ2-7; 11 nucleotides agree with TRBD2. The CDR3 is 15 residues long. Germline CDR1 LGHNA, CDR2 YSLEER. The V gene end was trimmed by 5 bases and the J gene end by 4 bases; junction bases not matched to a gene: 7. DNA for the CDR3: TGCGCCAGCAGCTACGGGACTAGCGGATATTACGAGCAGTACTTC. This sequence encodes CASSYGTSGYYEQYF.

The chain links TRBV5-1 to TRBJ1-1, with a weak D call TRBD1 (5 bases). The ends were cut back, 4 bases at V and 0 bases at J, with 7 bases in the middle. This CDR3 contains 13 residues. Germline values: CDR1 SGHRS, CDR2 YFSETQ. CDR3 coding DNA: TGCGCCAGCAGCCTGACAGTGAACACTGAAGCTTTCTTT. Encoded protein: CASSLTVNTEAFF.

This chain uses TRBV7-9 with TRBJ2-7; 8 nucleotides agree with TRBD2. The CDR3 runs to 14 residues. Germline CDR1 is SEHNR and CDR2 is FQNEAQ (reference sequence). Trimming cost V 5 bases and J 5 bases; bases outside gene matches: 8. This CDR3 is CASSLGLAIDEQYF. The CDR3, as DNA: TGTGCCAGCAGCCTCGGACTAGCAATTGACGAGCAGTACTTC.

The CDR3 is CASSLGLAGGRDTQYF. CDR3 in DNA: TGCGCCAGCAGCTTGGGGCTAGCGGGAGGCAGAGATACGCAGTATTTT. The V call is TRBV5-1, the J call TRBJ2-3, with 11 nucleotides matching TRBD2. CDR3 size: 16 residues. V lost 0 bases and J lost 5; bases outside the gene matches: 5. Per the germline V gene, CDR1 is SGHRS and CDR2 is YFSETQ.

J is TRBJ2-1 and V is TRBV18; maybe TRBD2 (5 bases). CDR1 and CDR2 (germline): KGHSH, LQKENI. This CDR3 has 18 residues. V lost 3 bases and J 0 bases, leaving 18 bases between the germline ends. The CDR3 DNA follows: TGTGCCAGCTCACCCGCGGAGACTGGCACTAGCTCCTACAATGAGCAGTTCTTC. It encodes CASSPAETGTSSYNEQFF.